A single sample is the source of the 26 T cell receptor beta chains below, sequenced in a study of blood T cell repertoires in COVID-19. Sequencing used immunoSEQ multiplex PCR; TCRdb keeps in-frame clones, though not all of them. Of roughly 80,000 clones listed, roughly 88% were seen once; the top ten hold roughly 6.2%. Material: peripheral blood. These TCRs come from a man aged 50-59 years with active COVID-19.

The CDR3 DNA follows: TGTGCCAGCAGCTTACATCAGGGGAGTGAGCAGTTCTTC. Protein sequence: CASSLHQGSEQFF. The chain combines TRBV7-9 with TRBJ2-1; D might be TRBD1 (6 bases). The V gene lost 2 bases and the J gene lost 9 bases, with 11 bases spanning the gap. The CDR3 totals 13 residues. Germline CDR1 and CDR2: SEHNR and FQNEAQ (reference sequence). The full variable domain, rest sourced from reference TRBV7-9 and TRBJ2-1, is DTGVSQNPRHKITKRGQNVTFRCDPISEHNRLYWYRQTLGQGPEFLTYFQNEAQLEKSRLLSDRFSAERPKGSFSTLEIQRTEQGDSAMYLCASSLHQGSEQFFGPGTRLTVL.

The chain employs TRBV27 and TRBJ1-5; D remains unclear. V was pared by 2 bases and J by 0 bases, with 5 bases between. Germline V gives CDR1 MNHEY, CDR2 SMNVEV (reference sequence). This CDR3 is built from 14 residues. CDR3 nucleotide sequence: TGTGCCAGCAGTTTAACCTATAGCAATCAGCCCCAGCATTTT. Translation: CASSLTYSNQPQHF.

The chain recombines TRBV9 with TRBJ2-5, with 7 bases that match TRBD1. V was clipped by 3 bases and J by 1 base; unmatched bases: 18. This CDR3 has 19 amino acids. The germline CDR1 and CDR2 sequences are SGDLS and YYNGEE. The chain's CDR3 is CASSAKGVGTEVLQETQYF. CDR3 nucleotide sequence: TGTGCCAGCAGCGCCAAAGGGGTCGGGACAGAGGTCCTCCAAGAGACCCAGTACTTC.

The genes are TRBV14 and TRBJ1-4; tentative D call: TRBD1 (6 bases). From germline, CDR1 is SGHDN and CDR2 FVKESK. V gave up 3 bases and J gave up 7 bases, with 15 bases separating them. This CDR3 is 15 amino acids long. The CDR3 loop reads CASSQLGASGEKLFF. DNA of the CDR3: TGTGCCAGCAGCCAGTTGGGGGCGAGCGGTGAAAAACTGTTTTTT.

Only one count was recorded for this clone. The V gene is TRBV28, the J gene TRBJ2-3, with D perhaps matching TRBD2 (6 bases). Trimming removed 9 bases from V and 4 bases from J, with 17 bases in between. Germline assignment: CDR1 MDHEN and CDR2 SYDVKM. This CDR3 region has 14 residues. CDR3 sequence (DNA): TGTGCCAGTAAGGGACTCCGGCGGTCAGATACGCAGTATTTT. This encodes CASKGLRRSDTQYF.

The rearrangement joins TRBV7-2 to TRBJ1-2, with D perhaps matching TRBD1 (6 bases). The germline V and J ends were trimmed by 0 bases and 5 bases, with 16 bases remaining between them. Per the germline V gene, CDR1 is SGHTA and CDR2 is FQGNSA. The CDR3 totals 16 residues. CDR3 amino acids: CASSLAGAGARYGYTF. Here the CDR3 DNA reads TGTGCCAGCAGCTTAGCGGGGGCCGGGGCCCGGTATGGCTACACCTTC.

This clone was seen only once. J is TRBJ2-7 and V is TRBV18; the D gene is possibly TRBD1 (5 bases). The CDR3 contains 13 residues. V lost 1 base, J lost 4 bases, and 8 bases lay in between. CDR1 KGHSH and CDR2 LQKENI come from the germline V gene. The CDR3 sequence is CASSPLDNYEQYF. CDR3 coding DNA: TGTGCCAGCTCACCACTGGACAATTACGAGCAGTACTTC.

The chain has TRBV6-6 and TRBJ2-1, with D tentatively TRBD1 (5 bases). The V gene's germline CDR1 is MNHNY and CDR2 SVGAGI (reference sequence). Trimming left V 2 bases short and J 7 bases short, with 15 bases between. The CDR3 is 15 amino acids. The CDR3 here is CASSYTSGAENEQFF. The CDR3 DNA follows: TGTGCCAGCAGTTACACCAGTGGGGCCGAGAATGAGCAGTTCTTC.

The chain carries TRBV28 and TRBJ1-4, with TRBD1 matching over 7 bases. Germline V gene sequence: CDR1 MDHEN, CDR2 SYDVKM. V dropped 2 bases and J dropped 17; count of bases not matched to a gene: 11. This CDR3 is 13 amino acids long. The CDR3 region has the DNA TGTGCCAGCAGTTTACCCCCGGGACAGCAAATCTTTTTT. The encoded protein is CASSLPPGQQIFF.

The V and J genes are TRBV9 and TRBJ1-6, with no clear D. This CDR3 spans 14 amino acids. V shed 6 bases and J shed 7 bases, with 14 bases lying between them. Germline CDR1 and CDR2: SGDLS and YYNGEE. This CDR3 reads CASTEGQHNSPLHF. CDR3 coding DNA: TGTGCCAGCACTGAGGGCCAGCACAATTCACCCCTCCACTTT.

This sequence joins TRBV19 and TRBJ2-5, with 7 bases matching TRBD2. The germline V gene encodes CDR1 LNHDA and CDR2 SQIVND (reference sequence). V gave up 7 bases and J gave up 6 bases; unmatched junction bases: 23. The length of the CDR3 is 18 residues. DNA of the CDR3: TGTGCCAGTACCCCGACAGTAGGTAACGCGGGAGTGGAGAAGACCCAGTACTTC. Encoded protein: CASTPTVGNAGVEKTQYF.

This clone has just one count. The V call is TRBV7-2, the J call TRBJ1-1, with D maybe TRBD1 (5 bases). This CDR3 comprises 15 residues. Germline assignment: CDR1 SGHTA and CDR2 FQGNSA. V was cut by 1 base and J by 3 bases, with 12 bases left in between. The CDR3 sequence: CASSLDLGGYTEAFF. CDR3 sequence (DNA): TGTGCCAGCAGCTTAGACCTGGGGGGTTACACTGAAGCTTTCTTT.

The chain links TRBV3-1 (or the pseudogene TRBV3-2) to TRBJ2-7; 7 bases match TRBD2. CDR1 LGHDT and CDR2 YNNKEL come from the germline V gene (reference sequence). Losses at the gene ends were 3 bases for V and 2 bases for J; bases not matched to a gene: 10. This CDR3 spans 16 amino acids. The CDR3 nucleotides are TGTGCCAGCAGCCATGAGGCTAGCGGTCCCGCCTACGAGCAGTACTTC. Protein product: CASSHEASGPAYEQYF.

CDR3 sequence reads: CASIPARGEYEQYF. CDR3 bases: TGTGCCAGCATCCCGGCCAGGGGTGAGTACGAGCAGTACTTC. The chain combines TRBV28 with TRBJ2-7, with D maybe TRBD1 (6 bases). The CDR3 loop spans 14 amino acids. The V gene lost 7 bases and the J gene lost 4 bases, with 17 bases spanning the gap. Per germline, CDR1 MDHEN and CDR2 SYDVKM.

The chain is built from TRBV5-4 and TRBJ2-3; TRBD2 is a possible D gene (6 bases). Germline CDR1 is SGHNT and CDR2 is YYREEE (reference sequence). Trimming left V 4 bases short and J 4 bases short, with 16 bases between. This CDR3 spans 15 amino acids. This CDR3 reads CASSLGTEGSDTQYF. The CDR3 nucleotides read TGTGCCAGCAGCCTCGGGACGGAGGGGTCAGATACGCAGTATTTT.

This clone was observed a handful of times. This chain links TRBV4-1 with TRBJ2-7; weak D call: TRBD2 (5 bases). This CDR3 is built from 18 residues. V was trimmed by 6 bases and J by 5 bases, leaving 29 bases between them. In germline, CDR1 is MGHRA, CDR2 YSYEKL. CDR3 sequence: CASSTPSRQQKGYDEQYF. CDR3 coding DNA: TGCGCCAGCAGTACGCCTAGCAGACAACAAAAGGGCTATGACGAGCAGTACTTC.

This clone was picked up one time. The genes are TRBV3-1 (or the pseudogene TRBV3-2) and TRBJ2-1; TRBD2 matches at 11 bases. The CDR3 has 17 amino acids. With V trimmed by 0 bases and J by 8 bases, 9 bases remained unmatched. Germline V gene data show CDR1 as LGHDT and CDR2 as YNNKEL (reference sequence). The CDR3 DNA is TGTGCCAGCAGCCAAGATCTAGCGGGAGGTCCTTTTGATGAGCAGTTCTTC. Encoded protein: CASSQDLAGGPFDEQFF.

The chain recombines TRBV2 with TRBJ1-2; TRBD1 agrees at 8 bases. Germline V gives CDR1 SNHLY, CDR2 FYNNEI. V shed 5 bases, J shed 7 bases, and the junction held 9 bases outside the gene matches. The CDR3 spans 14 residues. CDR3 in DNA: TGTGCCAGCAGTTCCACGACAGGGGACGTTGGCTACACCTTC. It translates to CASSSTTGDVGYTF. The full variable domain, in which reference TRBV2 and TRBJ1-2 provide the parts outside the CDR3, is EPEVTQTPSHQVTQMGQEVILRCVPISNHLYFYWYRQILGQKVEFLVSFYNNEISEKSEIFDDQFSVERPDGSNFTLKIRSTKLEDSAMYFCASSSTTGDVGYTFGSGTRLTVV.

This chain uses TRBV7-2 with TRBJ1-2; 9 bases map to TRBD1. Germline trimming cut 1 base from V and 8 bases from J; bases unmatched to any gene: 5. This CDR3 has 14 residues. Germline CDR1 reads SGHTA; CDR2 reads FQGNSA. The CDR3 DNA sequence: TGTGCCAGCAGCTTAGAGGGGACAGGGCAAGGCTACACCTTC. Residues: CASSLEGTGQGYTF.

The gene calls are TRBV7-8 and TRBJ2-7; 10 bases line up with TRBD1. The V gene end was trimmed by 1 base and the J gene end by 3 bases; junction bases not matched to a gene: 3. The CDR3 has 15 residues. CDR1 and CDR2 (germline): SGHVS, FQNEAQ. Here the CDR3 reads CASSLGGTGDYEQYF. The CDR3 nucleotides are TGTGCCAGCAGCTTAGGTGGGACAGGGGACTACGAGCAGTACTTC.

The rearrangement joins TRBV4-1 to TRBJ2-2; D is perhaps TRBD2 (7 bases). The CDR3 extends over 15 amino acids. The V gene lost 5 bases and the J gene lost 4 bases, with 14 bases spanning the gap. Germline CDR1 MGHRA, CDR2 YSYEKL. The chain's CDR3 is CASSKGEGGTGELFF. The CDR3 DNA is TGCGCCAGCAGCAAAGGGGAGGGGGGCACCGGGGAGCTGTTTTTT.

This chain's CDR3 is CASSYSILRGDTQYF. The CDR3 DNA follows: TGTGCCAGCAGTTACTCGATCTTGCGGGGGGATACGCAGTATTTT. The chain recombines TRBV6-5 with TRBJ2-3, with 7 bases fitting TRBD2. CDR3 size: 15 residues. CDR1 MNHEY and CDR2 SVGAGI come from the germline V gene. V shed 0 bases and J 6 bases; nucleotides not matched to a gene: 6.

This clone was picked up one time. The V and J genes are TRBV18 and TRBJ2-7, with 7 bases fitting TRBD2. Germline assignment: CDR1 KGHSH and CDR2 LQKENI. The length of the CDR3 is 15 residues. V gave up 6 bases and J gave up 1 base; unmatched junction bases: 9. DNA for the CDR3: TGTGCCAGCTCCCCCTCGGGGGGTAGGTCCTACGAGCAGTACTTC. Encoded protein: CASSPSGGRSYEQYF.

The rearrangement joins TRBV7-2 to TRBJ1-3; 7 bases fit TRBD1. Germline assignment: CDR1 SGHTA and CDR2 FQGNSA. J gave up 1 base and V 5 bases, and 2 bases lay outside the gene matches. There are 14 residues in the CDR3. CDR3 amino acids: CASSPQGSGNTIYF. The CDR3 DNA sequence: TGTGCCAGCAGCCCACAGGGGTCTGGAAACACCATATATTTT.

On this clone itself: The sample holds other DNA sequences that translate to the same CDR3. Here the CDR3 DNA reads TGTGCCAGCTCACCACTCACCGGGGGTCGCTCTGGGGCCAACGTCCTGACTTTC. Translation gives CASSPLTGGRSGANVLTF. The chain has TRBV18 and TRBJ2-6, with a weak D call TRBD2 (6 bases). V shed 1 base and J shed 0 bases, with 13 bases lying between them. The V gene's germline CDR1 is KGHSH and CDR2 LQKENI. This CDR3 is 18 amino acids long.

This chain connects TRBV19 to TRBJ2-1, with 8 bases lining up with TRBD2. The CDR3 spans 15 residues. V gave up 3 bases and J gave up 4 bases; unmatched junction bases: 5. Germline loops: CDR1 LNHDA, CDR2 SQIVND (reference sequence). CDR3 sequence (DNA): TGTGCCAGTAGTATTCCGGGACTAGGGTACAATGAGCAGTTCTTC. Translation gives CASSIPGLGYNEQFF.